These 20 T cell receptor beta chains came from one sample sequenced in a study of CD8 T cells in Susac syndrome. RNA, at roughly 0.5 to 1 ug, was reverse transcribed with random hexamers. TCRdb itself ran the immunoSEQ multiplex PCR reads through MiXCR, one entry per CDR3 protein. The sample consists of around 300,000 distinct CDR3 sequences, about 91% of them appearing once. The specimen sequenced was CD4+ T cells from PBMCs. These receptors all come from a human donor with multiple sclerosis.

The chain has TRBV2 and TRBJ1-5; the match to TRBD1 covers 7 bases. CDR1 and CDR2 from the germline V gene are SNHLY and FYNNEI. The CDR3 extends over 16 amino acids. V was clipped by 4 bases and J by 1 base; unmatched bases: 7. Here the CDR3 DNA reads TGTGCCAGCAGTGCCCTTGGCAGGGGGAGCAATCAGCCCCAGCATTTT. The encoded protein is CASSALGRGSNQPQHF.

For the CDR3, the DNA is TGTGCCAGCAGCCAAGGCCCGCAAGCGGGAGGAGCGGGTGAGCAGTTCTTC. Its translation is CASSQGPQAGGAGEQFF. J is TRBJ2-1 and V is TRBV4-2, with TRBD2 matching over 9 bases. Germline trimming cut 1 base from V and 9 bases from J; bases unmatched to any gene: 13. Germline CDR1 reads LGHNA; CDR2 reads YNFKEQ. The CDR3 has 17 residues.

The J gene is TRBJ2-5, the V gene TRBV12-3 or TRBV12-4, with a possible D match to TRBD1 (5 bases). The CDR3 extends over 13 amino acids. V lost 4 bases and J 7 bases, leaving 13 bases between the germline ends. CDR3 coding DNA: TGTGCCAGCAGTTCTAAGGGGCGTGGGACCCAGTACTTC. Protein product: CASSSKGRGTQYF.

The rearrangement joins TRBV27 to TRBJ2-3; tentative D call: TRBD2 (5 bases). The CDR3 has 15 residues. Germline CDR1 is MNHEY and CDR2 is SMNVEV (reference sequence). Trimming stripped 5 bases from V and 2 bases from J, with 14 bases between. DNA for the CDR3: TGTGCCAGCAGTCCCCGTAGGGAGTACACAGATACGCAGTATTTT. It translates to CASSPRREYTDTQYF.

This chain uses TRBV11-2 with TRBJ1-1; no clear D gene. The CDR3 covers 14 residues. Germline V gene data show CDR1 as SGHAT and CDR2 as FQNNGV. Trimming removed 3 bases from V and 1 base from J, with 9 bases in between. The CDR3 is CASSLSRANTEAFF. CDR3 in DNA: TGTGCCAGCAGCTTGAGTAGGGCGAACACTGAAGCTTTCTTT.

The CDR3 DNA sequence: TGTGCCAGCAGCCCTTATGGGGTGACTGGGGCCAACGTCCTGACTTTC. Translating gives CASSPYGVTGANVLTF. V and J are TRBV12-3 or TRBV12-4 and TRBJ2-6; the D is unclear. V was clipped by 6 bases and J by 2 bases, with 14 bases between them. The CDR3 is 16 amino acids.

The chain links TRBV3-1 to TRBJ2-2; TRBD1 aligns across 7 bases. V was pared by 3 bases and J by 6 bases, with 4 bases of the junction left unmatched. In germline, CDR1 is LGHDT, CDR2 YNNKEL (reference sequence). CDR3 length equals 14 residues. The DNA for the CDR3 is TGTGCCAGCAGCCAGAACAGGGGTGCCGGGGAGCTGTTTTTT. Translating gives CASSQNRGAGELFF.

The V gene is TRBV7-2, the J gene TRBJ2-6; D might be TRBD2 (7 bases). The CDR3 extends over 17 amino acids. Germline V CDR1 and CDR2: SGHTA, FQGNSA. V gave up 5 bases and J gave up 2 bases, with 16 bases separating them. CDR3 nucleotide sequence: TGTGCCAGCAGCGTCCGTCGGGGGGCGGCTGGGGCCAACGTCCTGACTTTC. Encoded protein: CASSVRRGAAGANVLTF.

The chain joins TRBV5-5 to TRBJ2-4; 9 nucleotides agree with TRBD1. The CDR3 has 16 amino acids. Per germline, CDR1 SGHKS and CDR2 YYEKEE (reference sequence). J lost 6 bases, V lost 8 bases, and 15 bases had no gene match. CDR3 sequence: CASRGDRERTGNIQYF. CDR3 DNA: TGTGCCAGTAGAGGGGACAGGGAAAGAACGGGAAACATTCAGTACTTC.

The chain recombines TRBV11-3 with TRBJ2-4; perhaps TRBD2 as D (7 bases). The germline CDR1 and CDR2 sequences are SGHNT and YENEEA. The CDR3 runs 14 residues. Trimming took 3 bases from V and 7 from J, leaving 13 bases between them. CDR3 sequence (DNA): TGTGCCAGCAGCTTTAGGACTAGGGGGAACATTCAGTACTTC. Translated, it gives CASSFRTRGNIQYF. The variable domain in full, completed from reference TRBV11-3 and TRBJ2-4, reads EAGVVQSPRYKIIEKKQPVAFWCNPISGHNTLYWYLQNLGQGPELLIRYENEEAVDDSQLPKDRFSAERLKGVDSTLKIQPAELGDSAVYLCASSFRTRGNIQYFGAGTRLSVL.

This clonotype was found once. CDR3 coding DNA: TGTGCCAGCAGACCCGGGGGGAGAGATACGCAGTATTTT. Its protein is CASRPGGRDTQYF. This chain joins TRBV12-3 or TRBV12-4 and TRBJ2-3, with TRBD2 matching 7 bases. The CDR3 length is 13 residues. V lost 6 bases and J lost 5; bases outside the gene matches: 5.

The chain is built from TRBV6-5 and TRBJ2-1, with TRBD1 as a possible D gene (6 bases). Between the trimmed V and J ends, which lost 6 bases and 0 bases, there was a span of 12 bases. In germline, CDR1 is MNHEY, CDR2 SVGAGI. The CDR3 contains 15 residues. As DNA, the CDR3 is TGTGCCAGCAGAACAGGGACAAGCTCCTACAATGAGCAGTTCTTC. It encodes CASRTGTSSYNEQFF.

In this sample, this clonotype turned up once. This chain connects TRBV7-2 to TRBJ2-5, with 13 bases lining up with TRBD2. In germline, CDR1 is SGHTA, CDR2 FQGNSA. This CDR3 is 18 amino acids long. V was clipped by 5 bases and J by 1 base; unmatched bases: 10. CDR3 coding DNA: TGTGCCAGCAGCGAGGGGGGACTAGCGGGGACAACCCAAGAGACCCAGTACTTC. Its protein product is CASSEGGLAGTTQETQYF.

The gene calls are TRBV2 and TRBJ2-6, with a weak D call TRBD2 (5 bases). Trimming shortened V by 2 bases and J by 2 bases, and 13 bases separated the two germline ends. The CDR3 contains 17 residues. The V gene's germline CDR1 is SNHLY and CDR2 FYNNEI. CDR3: CASSELLGRPGANVLTF. In nucleotides, the CDR3 is TGTGCCAGCAGTGAATTACTGGGGAGACCTGGGGCCAACGTCCTGACTTTC.

The rearrangement joins TRBV18 to TRBJ1-1; D unresolved. Looked up from germline, CDR1 is KGHSH and CDR2 is LQKENI. V lost 1 base, J lost 1 base, and 7 bases lay in between. The CDR3 runs 14 residues. CDR3 sequence: CASSPLARNTEAFF. Here the CDR3 DNA reads TGTGCCAGCTCACCACTAGCCCGGAACACTGAAGCTTTCTTT.

The rearrangement joins TRBV20-1 to TRBJ2-5, with unresolved D. The CDR3 consists of 14 residues. Germline-derived CDR1 and CDR2 are DFQATT and SNEGSKA (reference sequence). V lost 6 bases, J lost 2 bases, and 16 bases lay in between. The CDR3 region is CSAHWSRRQETQYF. The CDR3 DNA reads as TGCAGTGCCCACTGGTCTAGACGGCAAGAGACCCAGTACTTC.

The CDR3 spells CASSPGEASTDTQYF. The CDR3 DNA reads as TGTGCCAGCAGCCCGGGAGAGGCGAGCACAGATACGCAGTATTTT. The gene calls are TRBV7-9 and TRBJ2-3, with D possibly TRBD2 on 6 matching bases. The length of the CDR3 is 15 residues. Germline CDR1 is SEHNR and CDR2 is FQNEAQ (reference sequence). V lost 5 bases and J 0 bases, leaving 12 bases between the germline ends.

The chain uses TRBV19 and TRBJ1-1; D is undetermined. This CDR3 has 12 residues. Trimming removed 10 bases from V and 2 bases from J, with 11 bases in between. Germline assignment: CDR1 LNHDA and CDR2 SQIVND (reference sequence). CDR3 bases: TGTGCCACACAGACGGGTAACACTGAAGCTTTCTTT. It translates to CATQTGNTEAFF.

The chain has TRBV5-6 and TRBJ2-1; 9 positions agree with TRBD1. Germline CDR1 and CDR2: SGHDT and YYEEEE. This CDR3 region has 16 residues. Trimming at V came to 3 bases and at J to 2 bases, leaving 6 bases not matched to a gene. CDR3 loop: CASSWTGQGAYNEQFF. In nucleotides, the CDR3 is TGTGCCAGCAGCTGGACGGGACAGGGCGCCTACAATGAGCAGTTCTTC.

This clonotype was picked up one time. The chain combines TRBV5-1 with TRBJ2-7, with TRBD1 as a possible D gene (5 bases). Trimming pared 4 bases from V and 0 bases from J, leaving 14 bases between. This CDR3 is built from 15 residues. Germline V gene data show CDR1 as SGHRS and CDR2 as YFSETQ. DNA of the CDR3: TGCGCCAGCAGCCTTCCTATGACAGACTCCTACGAGCAGTACTTC. Protein product: CASSLPMTDSYEQYF.